These 25 T cell receptor beta chains came from one sample sequenced in a study of OX40 agonist ivuxolimab in advanced cancers. Sequenced by immunoSEQ multiplex PCR; TCRdb stores in-frame clones only, minus some. The profile shows 96,000 or so clones, less than 85% of them singletons. The source material was CD4+ or CD8+ T cells sorted from blood, sampled in a trial of the OX40 agonist ivuxolimab. These receptors came from an adult with an advanced solid tumor such as melanoma, head and neck, liver or kidney cancer.

This clone came up once. The chain links TRBV21-1 to TRBJ2-5; the tabulated D call, TRBD1, remains unverified against the DNA. TRBV21-1 is noted as a pseudogene. The length of the CDR3 is 17 residues. CDR3 sequence (DNA): TGTGCCAGCAGCAAAGTAGGGACAGGACCACACCAAGAGACCCAGTACTTC. It is translated as CASSKVGTGPHQETQYF.

The chain recombines TRBV6-5 with TRBJ1-2, with TRBD1 matching over 8 bases. This CDR3 is 14 amino acids long. Germline V CDR1 and CDR2: MNHEY, SVGAGI. The ends lost 3 bases at V and 6 bases at J; junction bases unmatched: 6. CDR3: CASSYDRGRDGYTF. CDR3 nucleotide sequence: TGTGCCAGCAGTTATGACAGGGGAAGGGATGGCTACACCTTC.

The gene calls are TRBV10-2 and TRBJ2-5, with TRBD2 matching over 14 bases. Trimming cost V 6 bases and J 0 bases; bases outside gene matches: 3. This CDR3 comprises 16 residues. Germline V CDR1 and CDR2: WSHSY, SAAADI. In nucleotides, the CDR3 is TGCGCCAGCAGACCGGGACTAGCGGGAGACCAAGAGACCCAGTACTTC. It encodes CASRPGLAGDQETQYF.

With respect to this clone: Mismatch with germline at one junction end may stem from a read error. This rearrangement joins TRBV4-1 to TRBJ2-1; TRBD2 aligns across 8 bases. The CDR3 has 18 amino acids. Germline CDR1 MGHRA, CDR2 YSYEKL. The CDR3 protein is CASSLPGLDIGPNNEQLF. CDR3 nucleotides: TGCGCCAGCAGCCTCCCGGGACTAGATATTGGCCCCAACAATGAGCAGCTCTTC.

In this sample, this clone turned up once. The chain combines TRBV27 with TRBJ2-7; D is uncertain. The V end was cut by 6 bases, the J end by 2 bases, with 11 bases between. Germline loops: CDR1 MNHEY, CDR2 SMNVEV (reference sequence). This CDR3 contains 13 residues. CDR3 region: CASSWSPAYEQYF. The CDR3 bases are TGTGCCAGCAGCTGGAGTCCCGCCTACGAGCAGTACTTC.

The rearrangement links TRBV12-5 to TRBJ2-3; D gene ambiguous. This CDR3 has 14 residues. The germline V gene has CDR1 LGHNT and CDR2 FRNRAP. V lost 0 bases and J 4 bases, leaving 8 bases between the germline ends. The CDR3 loop reads CASGLVWGSDTQYF. DNA for the CDR3: TGTGCTAGTGGTTTGGTATGGGGATCAGATACGCAGTATTTT.

The V and J genes are TRBV6-1 and TRBJ2-1; perhaps D is TRBD1 or TRBD2 (5 bases each). V was trimmed by 6 bases and J by 4 bases, leaving 7 bases between them. The germline V gene has CDR1 MNHNS and CDR2 SASEGT. This CDR3 contains 12 residues. The chain's CDR3 is CASRGDYNEQFF. CDR3 bases: TGTGCCAGCAGGGGGGATTACAATGAGCAGTTCTTC.

This chain links TRBV19 with TRBJ2-3, with D perhaps TRBD2 (5 bases). V shed 8 bases and J shed 10 bases, with 13 bases lying between them. CDR1 and CDR2 from the germline V gene are LNHDA and SQIVND (reference sequence). This CDR3 is built from 11 residues. In DNA form, the CDR3 reads TGTGCCAGTCCATATAGCGTTCCGCAGTATTTT. Translating gives CASPYSVPQYF. Using reference TRBV19 and TRBJ2-3 for the parts outside the CDR3, the full variable domain is DGGITQSPKYLFRKEGQNVTLSCEQNLNHDAMYWYRQDPGQGLRLIYYSQIVNDFQKGDIAEGYSVSREKKESFPLTVTSAQKNPTAFYLCASPYSVPQYFGPGTRLTVL.

The V gene is TRBV20-1, the J gene TRBJ2-7; D ambiguous. CDR1 and CDR2 (germline): DFQATT, SNEGSKA (reference sequence). The CDR3 spans 11 residues. V dropped 2 bases and J dropped 4 bases, with 6 bases sitting between them. In DNA form, the CDR3 reads TGCAGTGCTAGAAAGGGTTACGAGCAGTACTTC. It codes for CSARKGYEQYF.

This chain joins TRBV15 and TRBJ2-1, with TRBD2 matching 13 bases. The germline V gene has CDR1 LNHNV and CDR2 YYDKDF (reference sequence). The trim removed 5 bases at V and 9 bases at J, leaving 7 bases unmatched. The CDR3 consists of 15 residues. For the CDR3, the DNA is TGTGCCACCAGCTCCCGGACTAGCGGGAGTACTGAGCAGTTCTTC. It is translated as CATSSRTSGSTEQFF.

The rearrangement joins TRBV10-3 to TRBJ1-4; D call uncertain. The CDR3 loop spans 13 amino acids. Germline V gene sequence: CDR1 ENHRY, CDR2 SYGVKD. The V gene lost 4 bases and the J gene lost 4 bases, with 7 bases spanning the gap. As DNA, the CDR3 is TGTGCCATCAGTGTACAGCGTAATGAAAAACTGTTTTTT. Translated, it gives CAISVQRNEKLFF.

V gene TRBV25-1 combines with J gene TRBJ2-7; 7 bases map to TRBD1. Germline-derived CDR1 and CDR2 are MGHDK and SYGVNS. Unmatched junction bases numbered 10, after V lost 7 bases and J lost 4 bases. The CDR3 has 14 residues. CDR3 DNA sequence: TGTGCCAGCAACGCCGGGACAGTTCTTTACGAGCAGTACTTC. Amino acid sequence: CASNAGTVLYEQYF.

This chain connects TRBV6-1 to TRBJ2-5; TRBD2 agrees at 8 bases. The length of the CDR3 is 14 residues. The V gene end was trimmed by 6 bases and the J gene end by 4 bases; junction bases not matched to a gene: 7. Germline V lookup: CDR1 MNHNS, CDR2 SASEGT. The CDR3, as DNA: TGTGCCAGCAGCGGGGGACTAGTCAGAGAGACCCAGTACTTC. Translated: CASSGGLVRETQYF.

This chain links TRBV10-3 with TRBJ1-2; 7 nucleotides agree with TRBD1. The CDR3 is made up of 13 amino acids. The germline CDR1 and CDR2 sequences are ENHRY and SYGVKD. J lost 8 bases, V lost 7 bases, and 10 bases had no gene match. The CDR3 nucleotides are TGTGCCATCACCCTGGTGAGGGGGCAAGGCTACACCTTC. This codes for CAITLVRGQGYTF.

This clone was counted once. This sequence joins TRBV29-1 and TRBJ2-7; possible D gene TRBD1, 6 bases. Deletions cut 6 bases from V and 0 bases from J, with 12 bases between. Germline assignment: CDR1 SQVTM and CDR2 ANQGSEA. The CDR3 contains 13 residues. The DNA of the CDR3 is TGCAGCGTGCTGACAGGAGGCTCCTACGAGCAGTACTTC. Amino acids: CSVLTGGSYEQYF.

The V gene is TRBV6-1, the J gene TRBJ1-1; 9 bases fit TRBD1. Germline CDR1 reads MNHNS; CDR2 reads SASEGT. The length of the CDR3 is 15 residues. The junction had 7 bases not matched to a gene; V was cut back by 5 bases and J by 3 bases. The CDR3 protein is CASSIPGQGYTEAFF. The CDR3 DNA is TGTGCCAGCAGTATTCCGGGACAGGGTTACACTGAAGCTTTCTTT.

The rearrangement joins TRBV21-1 to TRBJ2-7; the table's D gene call, TRBD2, was not cross checked with the DNA. TRBV21-1 is flagged as a pseudogene. The CDR3 runs to 14 residues. The CDR3 bases are TGTGCCAGCAGCAAATTTAAGGGGAGGGGGGAGCAGTACTTC. Translated, it gives CASSKFKGRGEQYF.

This clone was detected a few times. The rearrangement uses TRBV27 and TRBJ1-5, with unresolved D. In germline, CDR1 is MNHEY, CDR2 SMNVEV (reference sequence). The CDR3 is 14 amino acids. The ends were cut back, 2 bases at V and 4 bases at J, with 9 bases in the middle. CDR3 sequence reads: CASSLGNRNQPQHF. The CDR3 region has the DNA TGTGCCAGCAGTTTAGGGAACCGAAATCAGCCCCAGCATTTT.

The chain combines TRBV30 with TRBJ1-4; 7 bases match TRBD1. Germline V gene sequence: CDR1 GTSNPN, CDR2 SVGIG (reference sequence). V was clipped by 7 bases and J by 3 bases; unmatched bases: 17. This CDR3 is built from 17 residues. In DNA form, the CDR3 reads TGTGCCTTCGCGAGGGGGAATCGACAGGGTTCTAATGAAAAACTGTTTTTT. Protein sequence: CAFARGNRQGSNEKLFF.

The V and J genes are TRBV2 and TRBJ2-7; D is uncertain. V was pared by 7 bases and J by 0 bases, with 7 bases between. The length of the CDR3 is 12 residues. Germline V CDR1 and CDR2: SNHLY, FYNNEI. In nucleotides, the CDR3 is TGTGCCAGCATCTACCACTCCTACGAGCAGTACTTC. It specifies CASIYHSYEQYF.

The chain combines TRBV7-9 with TRBJ2-1, with 9 bases that match TRBD1. Germline V CDR1 and CDR2: SEHNR, FQNEAQ (reference sequence). The CDR3 runs to 13 residues. The CDR3 here is CATGTGYYNEQFF. In DNA form, the CDR3 reads TGTGCGACCGGGACAGGGTACTACAATGAGCAGTTCTTC.

V is TRBV29-1 and J is TRBJ1-5, with a tentative D call TRBD1 (5 bases). CDR1 is SQVTM and CDR2 is ANQGSEA in the germline V gene. The germline V and J ends were trimmed by 7 bases and 3 bases, with 16 bases remaining between them. This CDR3 is built from 14 residues. The CDR3 sequence: CSAQGSGTNQPQHF. CDR3 coding DNA: TGCAGCGCCCAAGGGTCGGGGACCAATCAGCCCCAGCATTTT.

The rearrangement joins TRBV18 to TRBJ2-4; D possibly corresponds to TRBD1 (6 bases). The CDR3 is 16 amino acids. Trimming pared 6 bases from V and 0 bases from J, leaving 15 bases between. Germline V lookup: CDR1 KGHSH, CDR2 LQKENI. Written as DNA, the CDR3 is TGTGCCAGCTCCTCACCGGGACATTTAGCCAAAAACATTCAGTACTTC. This encodes CASSSPGHLAKNIQYF.

The chain employs TRBV5-1 and TRBJ1-4; 7 nucleotides align to TRBD1. The CDR3 sequence is 15 residues long. The J segment lost 8 bases and the V segment lost 0 bases, leaving 7 bases of the junction unmatched. Per germline, CDR1 SGHRS and CDR2 YFSETQ. The CDR3 spells CASSLGQGGREKLFF. DNA for the CDR3: TGCGCCAGCAGCTTGGGACAGGGAGGACGGGAAAAACTGTTTTTT.

The chain links TRBV6-5 to TRBJ1-2, with 7 bases identical to TRBD1. Losses at the gene ends were 2 bases for V and 7 bases for J; bases not matched to a gene: 7. CDR3 length: 14 residues. Looked up from germline, CDR1 is MNHEY and CDR2 is SVGAGI. The CDR3 DNA is TGTGCCAGCAGTTACAACAGACAGGGTAGTGGCTACACCTTC. Its translation: CASSYNRQGSGYTF.